This TCR beta chain came from a study of blood T cell repertoires in COVID-19. Study information: Acute-phase and convalescent COVID-19 samples originated in the United States, Italy and Spain. Sample material is recorded as cDNA or gDNA derived from T cells, B-cell-depleted T cells, or PBMCs.

How the authors handled the data: Reference gene primers were amplified, and this amplification served to estimate nucleated cell counts. Profiling relied on immunoSEQ multiplex PCR, and the TCRdb table lists in-frame clones only, not all of them. For V, J and clone size, that table is used; D and trimming come from the DNA. The table includes some 46,000 clones, more than 65% detected once. The length of the CDR3 is 12 residues. Germline V gene sequence: CDR1 LGHNA, CDR2 YNFKEQ. Trimming left V 2 bases short and J 5 bases short, with 3 bases between. The chain is built from TRBV4-2 and TRBJ1-4, with D hard to call. The sequenced material came from peripheral blood. The receptor was derived from a woman in her sixties with acute or convalescent COVID-19. The CDR3 nucleotides are TGTGCCAGCAGCCAACAAAATGAAAAACTGTTTTTT. Protein product: CASSQQNEKLFF.